This T cell receptor (beta chain) was sequenced in a study of shared clonotypes between healthy human individuals. The CDR3 length is 12 residues. Germline values: CDR1 SGHAT, CDR2 FQNNGV. Deletions cut 5 bases from V and 0 bases from J, with 3 bases between. Sequencing used immunoSEQ multiplex PCR; TCRdb keeps in-frame clones, though not all of them. The table lists 2,500,000 or so clones, 90% to 95% of them singletons. This clonotype was sampled from a man in his late teens or twenties in good health. Some clones in this sample may be carry-over from other donors' samples. The rearrangement joins TRBV11-2 to TRBJ2-3; D unresolved. The source material was naive CD4+ T cells from PBMCs. Sample subset: CD45RA+ positively selected. The CDR3 loop is CASSQSTDTQYF. DNA of the CDR3: TGTGCCAGCAGCCAAAGCACAGATACGCAGTATTTT.